This T cell receptor (beta chain) is from a study of human T cells and chemical hapten exposure. The sample holds many counts of this clonotype. V shed 8 bases and J shed 10 bases, with 17 bases lying between them. Germline CDR1 MDHEN, CDR2 SYDVKM. The CDR3 totals 12 residues. Individual cDNA molecules had unique molecular identifiers attached to them by the library. TCRdb processed the RACE reads anew with MiXCR; each CDR3 protein has one entry. The repertoire holds 95,000 to 150,000 distinct CDR3 sequences, with 12% to 15% as singletons. Regarding time point: patch test 1, 2 weeks after DPC sensitization. Described treatment: therapeutic diphenylcyclopropenone sensitization with weekly scalp DPC.

The chain links TRBV28 to TRBJ1-1; perhaps TRBD1 as D (6 bases). Sample: whole blood, taken in connection with sensitization to the hapten diphenylcyclopropenone (DPC). This TCR was recovered from a man aged 18 to 35 with alopecia areata. Some clones in this sample may be carry-over from other donors' samples. The CDR3 DNA is TGTGCCAGCCGGGGGGGCGCGTGGGGAGCTTTCTTT. This encodes CASRGGAWGAFF.